This TCR beta chain was sequenced for a study of CD8+ T cells in alopecia areata. The V gene lost 4 bases and the J gene lost 6 bases, with 15 bases spanning the gap. The germline gives CDR1 SQVTM, CDR2 ANQGSEA. The CDR3 is 14 amino acids. Reverse transcription of extracted RNA yielded cDNA, which provided the sequencing template. Using immunoSEQ multiplex PCR, the repertoire was profiled, and TCRdb retains in-frame clones only, with some absent. Here the sample spans 130,000 to 150,000 clones, around 47% being singletons. The sequence came from a human donor with alopecia areata. The chain has TRBV29-1 and TRBJ2-2; a weak D match, TRBD1 (7 bases). The sequencing input was CD4+ T cells sorted from blood. CDR3: CSVAPRGVPGELFF. The CDR3 region has the DNA TGCAGCGTTGCTCCCAGGGGGGTTCCCGGGGAGCTGTTTTTT.